The T cell receptor (beta chain) described here comes from a study of blood T cell repertoires in COVID-19. Background on the study: Samples of COVID-19 (acute and convalescent) were obtained from the United States, Italy and Spain. PBMCs, B-cell-depleted T cells, or T cells provided the cDNA or gDNA that made up the material.

TCRdb's copy holds only in-frame clones and misses some; the assay was immunoSEQ multiplex PCR. The sample contains some 670,000 clones, 90% of which appear only once. Germline V gives CDR1 SGHRS, CDR2 YFSETQ. The length of the CDR3 is 16 residues. Trimming stripped 1 base from V and 5 bases from J, with 15 bases between. This clone has a single count. Sequencing was performed on peripheral blood. This sequence originates from a woman under 30 with acute or convalescent COVID-19. V and J are TRBV5-1 and TRBJ2-2; D is possibly TRBD1 (6 bases). The chain's CDR3 is CASSLTGTRTTGELFF. In DNA, the CDR3 is TGCGCCAGCAGCTTGACAGGGACACGAACGACCGGGGAGCTGTTTTTT. The full variable domain, in which reference TRBV5-1 and TRBJ2-2 provide the parts outside the CDR3, is KAGVTQTPRYLIKTRGQQVTLSCSPISGHRSVSWYQQTPGQGLQFLFEYFSETQRNKGNFPGRFSGRQFSNSRSEMNVSTLELGDSALYLCASSLTGTRTTGELFFGEGSRLTVL.